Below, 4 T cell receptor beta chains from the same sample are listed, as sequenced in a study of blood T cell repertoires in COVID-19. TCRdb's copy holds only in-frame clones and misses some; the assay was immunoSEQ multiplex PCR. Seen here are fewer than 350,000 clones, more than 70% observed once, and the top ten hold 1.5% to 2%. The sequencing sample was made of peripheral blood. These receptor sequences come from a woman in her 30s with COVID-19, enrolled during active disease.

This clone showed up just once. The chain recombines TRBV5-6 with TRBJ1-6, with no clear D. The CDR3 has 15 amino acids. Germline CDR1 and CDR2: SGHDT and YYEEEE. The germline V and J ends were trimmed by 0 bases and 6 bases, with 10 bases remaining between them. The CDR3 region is CASSLVPGSNSPLHF. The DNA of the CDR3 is TGTGCCAGCAGCTTGGTTCCCGGGAGTAATTCACCCCTCCACTTT.

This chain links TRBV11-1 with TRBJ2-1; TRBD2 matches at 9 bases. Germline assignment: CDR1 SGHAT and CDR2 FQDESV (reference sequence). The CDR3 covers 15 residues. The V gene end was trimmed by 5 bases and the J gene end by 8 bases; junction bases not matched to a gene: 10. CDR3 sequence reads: CASSLRGRGGDEQFF. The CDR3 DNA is TGTGCCAGCAGCCTCAGAGGGCGGGGGGGCGATGAGCAGTTCTTC.

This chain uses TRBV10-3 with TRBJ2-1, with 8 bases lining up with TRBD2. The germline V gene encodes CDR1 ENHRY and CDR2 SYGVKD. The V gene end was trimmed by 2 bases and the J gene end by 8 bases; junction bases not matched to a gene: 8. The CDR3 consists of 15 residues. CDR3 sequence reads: CAISEPGTRSDEQFF. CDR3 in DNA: TGTGCCATCAGTGAGCCCGGGACTAGGTCCGATGAGCAGTTCTTC.

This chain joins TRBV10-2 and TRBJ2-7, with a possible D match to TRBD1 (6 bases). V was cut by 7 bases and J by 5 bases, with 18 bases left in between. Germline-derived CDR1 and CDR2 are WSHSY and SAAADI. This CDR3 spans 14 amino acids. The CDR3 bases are TGCGCCAGCAAGGGCCAAGGGGGAAGCGACGAGCAGTACGTC. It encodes CASKGQGGSDEQYV.